This entry lists 13 T cell receptor beta chains sequenced from one sample in a study of T cell responses to AZD1222 COVID-19 vaccine. Generated by immunoSEQ multiplex PCR, the TCRdb table keeps only in-frame clones and is missing some. The table shows over 120,000 clones, with about 94% occurring only once. Material: peripheral blood, obtained on day 0 of AZD1222 vaccination. These TCRs come from an adult in good health.

The chain employs TRBV6-4 and TRBJ1-2; D not resolved. CDR1 is MRHNA, CDR2 SNTAGT, per germline. The germline V and J ends were trimmed by 5 bases and 4 bases, with 23 bases remaining between them. The CDR3 runs 17 residues. The CDR3 is CASSIPSLGWGGYGYTF. In DNA, the CDR3 is TGTGCCAGCAGTATTCCATCTCTTGGGTGGGGAGGCTATGGCTACACCTTC.

The V call is TRBV30, the J call TRBJ1-3, with D tentatively TRBD1 (5 bases). Germline V gene sequence: CDR1 GTSNPN, CDR2 SVGIG (reference sequence). The CDR3 consists of 13 residues. Trimming pared 1 base from V and 5 bases from J, leaving 9 bases between. The CDR3 loop reads CAWSAGDRNTIYF. DNA for the CDR3: TGTGCCTGGAGTGCGGGGGACCGAAACACCATATATTTT. Supplemented by reference TRBV30 and TRBJ1-3, the full variable domain reads SQTIHQWPATLVQPVGSPLSLECTVEGTSNPNLYWYRQAAGRGLQLLFYSVGIGQISSEVPQNLSASRPQDRQFILSSKKLLLSDSGFYLCAWSAGDRNTIYFGEGSWLTVV.

This chain uses TRBV4-1 with TRBJ1-4; D not resolved. The CDR3 contains 14 residues. Trimming removed 2 bases from V and 7 bases from J, with 11 bases in between. Per the germline V gene, CDR1 is MGHRA and CDR2 is YSYEKL. CDR3 coding DNA: TGCGCCAGCAGCCAATTAGGGAATAGTGAAAAACTGTTTTTT. Translating it yields CASSQLGNSEKLFF.

The chain is built from TRBV27 and TRBJ2-1; 13 positions match TRBD2. The CDR3 is made up of 22 amino acids. CDR1 MNHEY and CDR2 SMNVEV come from the germline V gene (reference sequence). V lost 3 bases to trimming and J lost 4 bases; unmatched junction nucleotides: 21. Here the CDR3 reads CASSFQIRRTSGSPSGYNEQFF. The CDR3 DNA reads TGTGCCAGCAGTTTCCAAATACGAAGGACTAGCGGGAGTCCGTCGGGTTACAATGAGCAGTTCTTC.

This chain uses TRBV5-8 with TRBJ1-6; 7 nucleotides align to TRBD1. Germline values: CDR1 SGHTS, CDR2 YDEGEE. CDR3 length: 16 residues. The trim removed 4 bases at V and 9 bases at J, leaving 13 bases unmatched. CDR3 nucleotides: TGTGCCAGCAGCCCGGGTGGGACAGCGTGGGGTTCACCCCTCCACTTT. It yields the protein CASSPGGTAWGSPLHF.

V and J are TRBV7-2 and TRBJ1-4, with a tentative D call TRBD1 (5 bases). Germline V lookup: CDR1 SGHTA, CDR2 FQGNSA. The CDR3 runs 17 residues. V lost 1 base and J 7 bases, leaving 19 bases between the germline ends. The CDR3 here is CASSLEAFPGPSEKLFF. For the CDR3, the DNA is TGTGCCAGCAGCTTAGAGGCGTTTCCGGGACCGAGTGAAAAACTGTTTTTT.

CDR3 in DNA: TGTGCCAGCAGCCCGGGACTTCACAATGAGCAGTTCTTC. Translation: CASSPGLHNEQFF. The V call is TRBV6-5, the J call TRBJ2-1; maybe TRBD2 (6 bases). CDR1 and CDR2 from the germline V gene are MNHEY and SVGAGI. The CDR3 has 13 residues. Trimming removed 6 bases from V and 5 bases from J, with 11 bases in between.

This clone came up once. V is TRBV6-5 and J is TRBJ2-3, with unresolved D. V was cut by 8 bases and J by 1 base, with 10 bases left in between. The CDR3 is made up of 13 amino acids. Looked up from germline, CDR1 is MNHEY and CDR2 is SVGAGI. The CDR3 region has the DNA TGTGCCAGCCTCCGGCCGGGCACAGATACGCAGTATTTT. Amino acids: CASLRPGTDTQYF.

The V and J genes are TRBV20-1 and TRBJ2-5, with unresolved D. This CDR3 contains 13 residues. Germline values: CDR1 DFQATT, CDR2 SNEGSKA (reference sequence). V shed 3 bases and J shed 2 bases, with 10 bases lying between them. The CDR3 loop reads CSASSGGQETQYF. Here the CDR3 DNA reads TGCAGTGCTAGTTCCGGTGGACAAGAGACCCAGTACTTC.

V and J are TRBV5-1 and TRBJ2-3; 9 nucleotides line up with TRBD2. The CDR3 length is 16 residues. CDR1 and CDR2 from the germline V gene are SGHRS and YFSETQ. V gave up 3 bases and J gave up 4 bases; unmatched junction bases: 9. The CDR3 nucleotides are TGCGCCAGCAGCTCCCAACTAGCGGGCGTGGCAGATACGCAGTATTTT. Protein: CASSSQLAGVADTQYF.

This sequence joins TRBV18 and TRBJ1-1, with D possibly matching TRBD1 (6 bases). CDR1 is KGHSH, CDR2 LQKENI, per germline. The length of the CDR3 is 13 residues. V gave up 4 bases and J gave up 1 base, with 7 bases separating them. CDR3 residues: CASSRQANTEAFF. CDR3 nucleotides: TGTGCCAGCTCACGACAGGCGAACACTGAAGCTTTCTTT.

V is TRBV5-1 and J is TRBJ2-3, with 14 bases identical to TRBD2. V was pared by 5 bases and J by 6 bases, with 8 bases of the junction left unmatched. Germline values: CDR1 SGHRS, CDR2 YFSETQ. The CDR3 has 16 amino acids. The CDR3 loop is CASSVGLAGGSDTQYF. DNA of the CDR3: TGCGCCAGCAGTGTCGGACTAGCGGGAGGTTCGGATACGCAGTATTTT.

CDR3 protein: CASGRTNTGELFF. DNA for the CDR3: TGTGCCAGCGGACGGACGAACACCGGGGAGCTGTTTTTT. The genes are TRBV9 and TRBJ2-2; D gene ambiguous. The CDR3 totals 13 residues. In germline, CDR1 is SGDLS, CDR2 YYNGEE. Trimming cost V 7 bases and J 0 bases, with 7 bases left between them. Supplemented by reference TRBV9 and TRBJ2-2, the full variable domain reads DSGVTQTPKHLITATGQRVTLRCSPRSGDLSVYWYQQSLDQGLQFLIQYYNGEERAKGNILERFSAQQFPDLHSELNLSSLELGDSALYFCASGRTNTGELFFGEGSRLTVL.